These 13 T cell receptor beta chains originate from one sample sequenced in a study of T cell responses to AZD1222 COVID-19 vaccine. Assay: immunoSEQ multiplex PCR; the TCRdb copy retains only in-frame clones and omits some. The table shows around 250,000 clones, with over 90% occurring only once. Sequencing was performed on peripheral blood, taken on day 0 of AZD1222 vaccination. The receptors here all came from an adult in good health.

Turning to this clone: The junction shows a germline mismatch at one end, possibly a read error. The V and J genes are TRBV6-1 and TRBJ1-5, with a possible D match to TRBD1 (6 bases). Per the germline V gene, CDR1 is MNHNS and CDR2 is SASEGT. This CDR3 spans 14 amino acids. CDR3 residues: CASSEDRARQAQHF. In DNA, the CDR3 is TGTGCCAGCAGTGAAGACAGGGCCCGTCAGGCCCAGCATTTT.

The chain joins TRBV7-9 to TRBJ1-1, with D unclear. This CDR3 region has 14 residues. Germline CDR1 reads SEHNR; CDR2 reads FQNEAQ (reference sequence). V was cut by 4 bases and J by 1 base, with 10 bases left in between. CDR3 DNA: TGTGCCAGCAGCTCCCAAGGAGGGAACACTGAAGCTTTCTTT. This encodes CASSSQGGNTEAFF.

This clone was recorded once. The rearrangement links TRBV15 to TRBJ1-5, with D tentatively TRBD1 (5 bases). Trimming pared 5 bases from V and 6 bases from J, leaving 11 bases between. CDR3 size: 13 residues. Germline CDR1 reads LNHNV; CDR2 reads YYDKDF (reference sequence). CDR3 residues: CATSGVGVQPQHF. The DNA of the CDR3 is TGTGCCACCAGCGGGGTAGGGGTTCAGCCCCAGCATTTT. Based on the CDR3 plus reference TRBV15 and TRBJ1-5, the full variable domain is DAMVIQNPRYQVTQFGKPVTLSCSQTLNHNVMYWYQQKSSQAPKLLFHYYDKDFNNEADTPDNFQSRRPNTSFCFLDIRSPGLGDTAMYLCATSGVGVQPQHFGDGTRLSIL.

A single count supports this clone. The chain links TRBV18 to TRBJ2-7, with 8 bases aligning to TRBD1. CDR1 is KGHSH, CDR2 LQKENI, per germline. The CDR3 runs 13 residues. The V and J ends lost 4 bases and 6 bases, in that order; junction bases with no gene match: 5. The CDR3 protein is CASSLQDRAEQYF. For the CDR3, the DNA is TGTGCCAGCTCACTACAGGACAGGGCCGAGCAGTACTTC. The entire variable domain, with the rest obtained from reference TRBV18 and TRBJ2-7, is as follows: NAGVMQNPRHLVRRRGQEARLRCSPMKGHSHVYWYRQLPEEGLKFMVYLQKENIIDESGMPKERFSAEFPKEGPSILRIQQVVRGDSAAYFCASSLQDRAEQYFGPGTRLTVT.

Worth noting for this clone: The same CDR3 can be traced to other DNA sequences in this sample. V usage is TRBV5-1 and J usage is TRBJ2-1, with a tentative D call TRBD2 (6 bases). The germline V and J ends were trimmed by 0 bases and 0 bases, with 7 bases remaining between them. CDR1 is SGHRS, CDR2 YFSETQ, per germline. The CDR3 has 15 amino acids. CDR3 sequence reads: CASSLDGSSYNEQFF. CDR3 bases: TGCGCCAGCAGCTTGGACGGGAGCTCCTACAATGAGCAGTTCTTC.

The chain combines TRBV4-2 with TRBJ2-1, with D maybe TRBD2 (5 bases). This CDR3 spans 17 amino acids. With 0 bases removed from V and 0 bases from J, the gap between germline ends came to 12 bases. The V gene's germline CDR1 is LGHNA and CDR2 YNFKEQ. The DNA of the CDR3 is TGTGCCAGCAGCCAAGAAGTGGGAGAGGGCTCCTACAATGAGCAGTTCTTC. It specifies CASSQEVGEGSYNEQFF.

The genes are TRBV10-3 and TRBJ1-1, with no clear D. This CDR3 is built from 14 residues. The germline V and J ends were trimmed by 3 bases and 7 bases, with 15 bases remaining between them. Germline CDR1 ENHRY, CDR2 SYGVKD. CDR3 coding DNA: TGTGCCATCAGTGATGCTCGGGGATTCAATGAAGCTTTCTTT. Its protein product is CAISDARGFNEAFF.

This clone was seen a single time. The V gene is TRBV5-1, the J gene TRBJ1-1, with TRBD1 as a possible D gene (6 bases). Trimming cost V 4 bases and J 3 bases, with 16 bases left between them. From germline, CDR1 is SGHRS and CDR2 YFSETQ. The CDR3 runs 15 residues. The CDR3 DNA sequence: TGCGCCAGCAGCCTTCAGGGGTTATGGGACACTGAAGCTTTCTTT. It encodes CASSLQGLWDTEAFF.

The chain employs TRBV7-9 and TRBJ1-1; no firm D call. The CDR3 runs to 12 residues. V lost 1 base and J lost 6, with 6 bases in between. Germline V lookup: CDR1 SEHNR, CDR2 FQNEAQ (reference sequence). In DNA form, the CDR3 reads TGTGCCAGCAGCTTAGTAGGCCCTGAAGCTTTCTTT. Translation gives CASSLVGPEAFF.

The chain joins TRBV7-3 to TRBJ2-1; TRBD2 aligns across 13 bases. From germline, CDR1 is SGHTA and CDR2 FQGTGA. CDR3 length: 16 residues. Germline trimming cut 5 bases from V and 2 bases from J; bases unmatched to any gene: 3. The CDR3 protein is CASSPTSGGAYNEQFF. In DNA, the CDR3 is TGTGCCAGCAGCCCTACTAGCGGGGGGGCCTACAATGAGCAGTTCTTC. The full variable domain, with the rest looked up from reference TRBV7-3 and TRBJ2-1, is GAGVSQTPSNKVTEKGKYVELRCDPISGHTALYWYRQSLGQGPEFLIYFQGTGAADDSGLPNDRFFAVRPEGSVSTLKIQRTERGDSAVYLCASSPTSGGAYNEQFFGPGTRLTVL.

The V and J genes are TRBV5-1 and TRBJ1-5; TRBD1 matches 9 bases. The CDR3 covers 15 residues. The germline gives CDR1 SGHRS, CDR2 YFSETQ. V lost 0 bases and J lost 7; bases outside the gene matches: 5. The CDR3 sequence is CASSLGDRVGQPQHF. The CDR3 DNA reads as TGCGCCAGCAGCTTGGGGGACAGGGTGGGACAGCCCCAGCATTTT.

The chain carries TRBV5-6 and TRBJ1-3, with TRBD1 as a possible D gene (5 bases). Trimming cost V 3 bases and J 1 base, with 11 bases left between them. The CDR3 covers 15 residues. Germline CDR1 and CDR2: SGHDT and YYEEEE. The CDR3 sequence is CASSYRGISGNTIYF. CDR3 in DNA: TGTGCCAGCAGCTACCGGGGGATATCTGGAAACACCATATATTTT. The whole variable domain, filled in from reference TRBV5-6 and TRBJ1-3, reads DAGVTQSPTHLIKTRGQQVTLRCSPKSGHDTVSWYQQALGQGPQFIFQYYEEEERQRGNFPDRFSGHQFPNYSSELNVNALLLGDSALYLCASSYRGISGNTIYFGEGSWLTVV.

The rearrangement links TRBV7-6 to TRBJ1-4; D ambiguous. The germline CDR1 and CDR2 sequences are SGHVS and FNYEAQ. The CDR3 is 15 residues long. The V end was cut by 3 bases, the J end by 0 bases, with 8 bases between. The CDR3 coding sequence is TGTGCCAGCAGCTTGCAGGCTACAACTAATGAAAAACTGTTTTTT. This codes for CASSLQATTNEKLFF.